Listed here are 18 T cell receptor beta chains from one sample, sequenced in a study of cytotoxic CD8 clonotypes in ibrutinib-treated CLL. Measured with immunoSEQ multiplex PCR; TCRdb has only the in-frame clones, and not every one. The sample has some 350,000 clones; roughly two thirds are singletons. The sequencing here drew on PBMCs, taken after 36 months of ibrutinib treatment. The receptors derive from a human donor with chronic lymphocytic leukemia.

The V and J genes are TRBV11-3 and TRBJ2-5, with D possibly TRBD1 on 6 matching bases. CDR1 and CDR2 (germline): SGHNT, YENEEA. The CDR3 has 14 amino acids. V was shortened by 1 base and J by 3 bases, with 9 bases between the two germline ends. CDR3 sequence reads: CASSLVAGEETQYF. CDR3 DNA sequence: TGTGCCAGCAGCTTAGTGGCAGGGGAAGAGACCCAGTACTTC.

This clone was detected a few times. The rearrangement joins TRBV6-1 to TRBJ1-4, with 8 bases identical to TRBD1. CDR1 and CDR2 (germline): MNHNS, SASEGT. The CDR3 covers 14 residues. V lost 4 bases, J lost 8 bases, and 6 bases stayed unmatched. Written as DNA, the CDR3 is TGTGCCAGCAGTGGTTGGACAGGGAGAGAAAAACTGTTTTTT. Translating it yields CASSGWTGREKLFF.

The chain links TRBV7-6 to TRBJ2-2; tentatively, D is TRBD2 (5 bases). The V end lost 3 bases, the J end lost 4 bases, and 9 bases lay between the germline ends. Germline V gene data show CDR1 as SGHVS and CDR2 as FNYEAQ. The CDR3 spans 14 residues. CDR3 protein: CASSLDWATGELFF. In nucleotides, the CDR3 is TGTGCCAGCAGCTTGGACTGGGCCACCGGGGAGCTGTTTTTT.

The CDR3 nucleotides read TGTGCCAGCAGCATCACGGGACAGGTGACAGATACGCAGTATTTT. Encoded protein: CASSITGQVTDTQYF. This chain uses TRBV11-2 with TRBJ2-3; TRBD1 agrees at 8 bases. V shed 5 bases, J shed 3 bases, and the junction held 7 bases outside the gene matches. The V gene's germline CDR1 is SGHAT and CDR2 FQNNGV. This CDR3 has 15 residues. The full variable domain, with the rest looked up from reference TRBV11-2 and TRBJ2-3, is EAGVAQSPRYKIIEKRQSVAFWCNPISGHATLYWYQQILGQGPKLLIQFQNNGVVDDSQLPKDRFSAERLKGVDSTLKIQPAKLEDSAVYLCASSITGQVTDTQYFGPGTRLTVL.

This chain connects TRBV27 to TRBJ2-5; D not resolved. The CDR3 runs 12 residues. Germline V gives CDR1 MNHEY, CDR2 SMNVEV (reference sequence). Trimming took 5 bases from V and 5 from J, leaving 9 bases between them. CDR3 amino acids: CASSRPGETQYF. DNA of the CDR3: TGTGCCAGCAGTCGCCCCGGTGAGACCCAGTACTTC.

The genes are TRBV5-1 and TRBJ2-3; D is perhaps TRBD1 or TRBD2 (7 bases each). CDR3 length: 17 residues. Germline V gene lookup returns CDR1 SGHRS and CDR2 YFSETQ. Deletions cut 0 bases from V and 2 bases from J, with 16 bases between. The CDR3 region is CASSLAGRGGSTDTQYF. The CDR3 DNA follows: TGCGCCAGCAGCTTGGCCGGCAGGGGGGGCTCCACAGATACGCAGTATTTT.

The genes are TRBV15 and TRBJ2-1; TRBD1 matches 7 bases. This CDR3 has 17 amino acids. After removal of 2 bases from V and 0 bases from J, the junction contained 7 bases not matched to a gene. Germline-derived CDR1 and CDR2 are LNHNV and YYDKDF (reference sequence). The CDR3 nucleotides read TGTGCCACCAGCAGAAAAAACAGGGGAAGCTCCTACAATGAGCAGTTCTTC. Translated, it gives CATSRKNRGSSYNEQFF.

This clone was observed a few times. This sequence joins TRBV28 and TRBJ1-2; D uncertain. Germline V gives CDR1 MDHEN, CDR2 SYDVKM. This CDR3 has 12 residues. V lost 0 bases and J 4 bases, leaving 3 bases between the germline ends. The CDR3: CASSLWVYGYTF. The CDR3 bases are TGTGCCAGCAGTTTATGGGTCTATGGCTACACCTTC.

This clone has more than one count but fewer than ten. This chain uses TRBV2 with TRBJ2-2, with 8 bases aligning to TRBD2. CDR3 size: 11 residues. Per the germline V gene, CDR1 is SNHLY and CDR2 is FYNNEI. J lost 6 bases, V lost 10 bases, and 1 base had no gene match. CDR3 residues: CATGGAGELFF. CDR3 DNA: TGTGCCACCGGGGGGGCCGGGGAGCTGTTTTTT.

The rearrangement joins TRBV10-2 to TRBJ2-3, with 9 bases lining up with TRBD2. Per the germline V gene, CDR1 is WSHSY and CDR2 is SAAADI. The CDR3 extends over 15 amino acids. V shed 6 bases and J 3 bases; nucleotides not matched to a gene: 7. CDR3 DNA: TGCGCCAGCAGCGCTAGCGGGACTCGGACAGATACGCAGTATTTT. It is translated as CASSASGTRTDTQYF.

The chain couples TRBV11-3 to TRBJ2-5, with D uncertain. CDR1 and CDR2 (germline): SGHNT, YENEEA. The CDR3 consists of 12 residues. Trimming cost V 3 bases and J 7 bases, with 9 bases left between them. The CDR3, as DNA: TGTGCCAGCAGCTTGGGGTCAGCGACCCAGTACTTC. Encoded protein: CASSLGSATQYF. The full variable domain, with the rest looked up from reference TRBV11-3 and TRBJ2-5, is EAGVVQSPRYKIIEKKQPVAFWCNPISGHNTLYWYLQNLGQGPELLIRYENEEAVDDSQLPKDRFSAERLKGVDSTLKIQPAELGDSAVYLCASSLGSATQYFGPGTRLLVL.

The V gene is TRBV4-1, the J gene TRBJ2-4; TRBD1 aligns across 9 bases. Germline values: CDR1 MGHRA, CDR2 YSYEKL. The junction had 4 bases not matched to a gene; V was cut back by 5 bases and J by 5 bases. The CDR3 is made up of 14 amino acids. This chain's CDR3 is CASSDRTGENIQYF. CDR3 nucleotides: TGCGCCAGCAGCGACCGGACAGGGGAAAACATTCAGTACTTC.

The rearrangement links TRBV29-1 to TRBJ1-1, with a tentative D call TRBD1 (6 bases). Looked up from germline, CDR1 is SQVTM and CDR2 is ANQGSEA. The length of the CDR3 is 10 residues. V lost 6 bases to trimming and J lost 9 bases, with 11 bases between them. In nucleotides, the CDR3 is TGCAGCGTGGGGACATTCCAAGCTTTCTTT. It specifies CSVGTFQAFF.

The CDR3 reads CSAITDYEQYF. As DNA, the CDR3 is TGCAGTGCCATCACAGACTACGAGCAGTACTTC. The V and J genes are TRBV20-1 and TRBJ2-7; D gene ambiguous. V lost 6 bases and J lost 3, with 9 bases in between. Germline V lookup: CDR1 DFQATT, CDR2 SNEGSKA (reference sequence). CDR3 length: 11 residues.

The chain links TRBV2 to TRBJ1-1; TRBD1 aligns across 7 bases. The germline gives CDR1 SNHLY, CDR2 FYNNEI. The trim removed 5 bases at V and 6 bases at J, leaving 9 bases unmatched. The length of the CDR3 is 14 residues. The CDR3 protein is CASSFLTGPPEAFF. CDR3 bases: TGTGCCAGCAGTTTCCTGACAGGGCCCCCTGAAGCTTTCTTT.

This clone has at least ten counts. This rearrangement joins TRBV9 to TRBJ1-1, with D unresolved. Between the trimmed V and J ends, which lost 6 bases and 8 bases, there was a span of 17 bases. CDR3 length: 13 amino acids. From germline, CDR1 is SGDLS and CDR2 YYNGEE. CDR3 nucleotide sequence: TGTGCCAGCACCCCCAATCTTGGGCAGGAAGCTTTCTTT. Its protein product is CASTPNLGQEAFF.

CDR3 bases: TGTGCCAGCAGCGTAGCAGGTTTAGGGAGCGAGCAGTTCTTC. Amino acids: CASSVAGLGSEQFF. The rearrangement links TRBV9 to TRBJ2-1; D may be TRBD2 (5 bases). The CDR3 sequence is 14 residues long. Germline V lookup: CDR1 SGDLS, CDR2 YYNGEE. The germline V and J ends were trimmed by 0 bases and 10 bases, with 14 bases remaining between them.

The V gene is TRBV27, the J gene TRBJ1-2; 7 bases align to TRBD1. Germline CDR1 reads MNHEY; CDR2 reads SMNVEV (reference sequence). V gave up 10 bases and J gave up 8 bases; unmatched junction bases: 19. This CDR3 has 15 residues. Here the CDR3 reads CATKTGDRAFFGYTF. CDR3 coding DNA: TGTGCCACTAAGACCGGCGACAGGGCATTTTTCGGCTACACCTTC.